Listed below are T cell receptor beta chains from one sample, sequenced in a study of blood T cell repertoires in COVID-19. Sequenced by immunoSEQ multiplex PCR; TCRdb stores in-frame clones only, minus some. The repertoire holds roughly 250,000 clones, with more than 75% as singletons. The sequenced material came from peripheral blood. These receptors originate from a woman aged 60 to 75 with active or convalescent COVID-19. Both conserved end residues are part of each CDR3. D genes are given only for firm matches. Clone size is not always given. Where it is, it says once, few, many or a class for expanded clones.

DNA	CDR3	D	size	J	V
TGTGCCAGCAGCTTAGAAAGGGTGTGGCGTGCGGGGAACACTGAAGCTTTCTTT	CASSLERVWRAGNTEAFF	NA	NA	TRBJ1-1	TRBV7-2
TGTGCCAGCAGCTTGCGACAGAGCACAGATACGCAGTATTTT	CASSLRQSTDTQYF	NA	NA	TRBJ2-3	TRBV7-2
TGTGCCAGCAGTTTAGAAGGAGGGGCGACCACTGGAACGCAGTATTTT	CASSLEGGATTGTQYF	NA	NA	TRBJ2-3	TRBV27
TGCAGCGTTGGAAACCAGGGTAACTATGGCTACACCTTC	CSVGNQGNYGYTF	NA	NA	TRBJ1-2	TRBV29-1
TGTGCCAGCACCCTTGGGGGGGAAGAGACCCAGTACTTC	CASTLGGEETQYF	TRBD2	NA	TRBJ2-5	TRBV12-3/TRBV12-4
TGTGCCAGCAGTGAACAGCGAACAGGGGGTGGCTACACCTTC	CASSEQRTGGGYTF	TRBD1	few	TRBJ1-2	TRBV2
TGTGCCAGCAGCTTAGACGTGGGGGCGGACACTGAAGCTTTCTTT	CASSLDVGADTEAFF	NA	NA	TRBJ1-1	TRBV11-1
TGTGCCAGCAGCCAAGGCACTTTCAACTATGGCTACACCTTC	CASSQGTFNYGYTF	NA	NA	TRBJ1-2	TRBV3-1/TRBV3-2
TGTGCCAGCAGGGGGACAGGGACTGGAAACACCATATATTTT	CASRGTGTGNTIYF	TRBD1	NA	TRBJ1-3	TRBV2
TGTGCCAGCACCCCGATGGGAGAGACCCATCCCGAGCAGTACTTC	CASTPMGETHPEQYF	NA	NA	TRBJ2-7	TRBV5-8
TGTGCCAGCAGTTACAGGACTAGCGGGGGCCGCTACGAGCAGTACTTC	CASSYRTSGGRYEQYF	TRBD2	NA	TRBJ2-7	TRBV6-6
TGTGCCACCAGTCCCTCCCGCGGGGGTTTTACCGGGGAGCTGTTTTTT	CATSPSRGGFTGELFF	TRBD2	NA	TRBJ2-2	TRBV24-1
TGTGCCAGCAGCCTTGACAGTGGTGAAGCTTTCTTT	CASSLDSGEAFF	NA	few	TRBJ1-1	TRBV11-3
TGTGCCAGTATCCAACCGGACAGTAACTATGGCTACACCTTC	CASIQPDSNYGYTF	NA	few	TRBJ1-2	TRBV19
TGTGCCAGCAGCCAAGATGGGGCAGGGATCAGCGGGGAGCTGTTTTTT	CASSQDGAGISGELFF	NA	NA	TRBJ2-2	TRBV4-2
TGTGCCTGGAGAAAGGGGTGGGACACAGATACGCAGTATTTT	CAWRKGWDTDTQYF	NA	NA	TRBJ2-3	TRBV30
TGTGCCAGCAGTGTGGAACAGCCGAATGAAAAACTGTTTTTT	CASSVEQPNEKLFF	NA	NA	TRBJ1-4	TRBV2
TGTGCCAGCAGCACACAAAGATCAACTAATGAAAAACTGTTTTTT	CASSTQRSTNEKLFF	NA	many	TRBJ1-4	TRBV7-9
TGTGCAAGTCGCTTTCCGTGCGGATCTAAGGCGCGGAGGCAGAGGAGCTCCTACGAGCAGTACTTC	CASRFPCGSKARRQRSSYEQYF	NA	NA	TRBJ2-7	TRBV12-2
TGTGCCAGCAGAAGGATGCAGGAAGGGGCCTACGAGCAGTACTTC	CASRRMQEGAYEQYF	NA	NA	TRBJ2-7	TRBV5-5
TGTGCCAGCAGTTACGAGGGACAGGGTAATTCACCCCTCCACTTT	CASSYEGQGNSPLHF	TRBD1	NA	TRBJ1-6	TRBV6-5
TGTGCCAGCAGCTTAGACCGGAGCTCTGGAAACACCATATATTTT	CASSLDRSSGNTIYF	NA	NA	TRBJ1-3	TRBV7-6
TGTGCCAGCAGTGAAGGTGGCGAGACCCAGTACTTC	CASSEGGETQYF	NA	NA	TRBJ2-5	TRBV2
TGTGCCAGCAGCTTAGGGACTAGCTATCTCACAGATACGCAGTATTTT	CASSLGTSYLTDTQYF	TRBD2	NA	TRBJ2-3	TRBV7-9
TGTGCCAGCAGTTTAGGAGAAAACACTGAAGCTTTCTTT	CASSLGENTEAFF	NA	NA	TRBJ1-1	TRBV12-3/TRBV12-4
TGTGCCAGCAGCGCTACAGGGACCAACTATGGCTACACCTTC	CASSATGTNYGYTF	NA	NA	TRBJ1-2	TRBV6-5
TGTGCCAGCAGCACGACAGGGGAAAATAATGAAAAACTGTTTTTT	CASSTTGENNEKLFF	TRBD1	NA	TRBJ1-4	TRBV9
TGTGCCAGCAGCTCGGACAGGGGGGGCTATGGCTACACCTTC	CASSSDRGGYGYTF	TRBD1	NA	TRBJ1-2	TRBV11-1